The 17 T cell receptor beta chains below were found in one sample sequenced in a study of blood T cell repertoires in COVID-19. Clones were sequenced by immunoSEQ multiplex PCR, and TCRdb holds only the in-frame ones, with some missing. The table shows almost 300,000 clones, with 85% to 90% occurring only once. The sample taken for sequencing was peripheral blood. These receptors were collected from a woman younger than 45 with COVID-19, enrolled during active disease.

The chain uses TRBV4-1 and TRBJ2-1; possibly TRBD1 for D (5 bases). Germline CDR1 reads MGHRA; CDR2 reads YSYEKL. Trimming removed 0 bases at V and 8 bases at J, with 11 bases between. This CDR3 comprises 14 residues. The CDR3 loop is CASSQDQGRDEQFF. In DNA, the CDR3 is TGCGCCAGCAGCCAAGATCAGGGTAGAGATGAGCAGTTCTTC.

As to this clone: At the DNA level, this CDR3 is encoded by other sequences in the same sample as well. The chain recombines TRBV5-1 with TRBJ2-7, with 8 bases aligning to TRBD1. V lost 2 bases, J lost 0 bases, and 7 bases stayed unmatched. CDR1 and CDR2 (germline): SGHRS, YFSETQ. This CDR3 has 16 residues. The CDR3 spells CASSLGGRGPSYEQYF. The CDR3 DNA is TGCGCCAGCAGCTTAGGGGGCAGGGGGCCCTCCTACGAGCAGTACTTC. Full variable domain (missing parts from reference TRBV5-1 and TRBJ2-7): KAGVTQTPRYLIKTRGQQVTLSCSPISGHRSVSWYQQTPGQGLQFLFEYFSETQRNKGNFPGRFSGRQFSNSRSEMNVSTLELGDSALYLCASSLGGRGPSYEQYFGPGTRLTVT.

The CDR3 DNA reads TGCGCCAGCAGCCGACGACAGGCCCCCCAAGAGACCCAGTACTTC. As protein: CASSRRQAPQETQYF. The chain is built from TRBV4-1 and TRBJ2-5; TRBD1 might be the D (6 bases). Looked up from germline, CDR1 is MGHRA and CDR2 is YSYEKL. This CDR3 region has 15 residues. The V and J ends lost 4 bases and 1 base respectively, with 13 bases between them.

This chain joins TRBV3-1 (or the pseudogene TRBV3-2) and TRBJ1-2, with 8 bases fitting TRBD1. The germline CDR1 and CDR2 sequences are LGHDT and YNNKEL (reference sequence). The V gene end was trimmed by 0 bases and the J gene end by 4 bases; junction bases not matched to a gene: 7. The CDR3 sequence is 16 residues long. CDR3: CASSQDYWGQAYGYTF. For the CDR3, the DNA is TGTGCCAGCAGCCAAGACTACTGGGGACAGGCCTATGGCTACACCTTC.

The genes are TRBV18 and TRBJ2-2, with 7 bases lining up with TRBD1. CDR3 length equals 14 residues. Germline V gene lookup returns CDR1 KGHSH and CDR2 LQKENI. The V gene end was trimmed by 5 bases and the J gene end by 2 bases; junction bases not matched to a gene: 2. CDR3 amino acids: CASSTGVNTGELFF. Written as DNA, the CDR3 is TGTGCCAGCTCAACAGGGGTAAACACCGGGGAGCTGTTTTTT.

This clone has only a few counts. The V gene is TRBV19, the J gene TRBJ2-1; D possibly corresponds to TRBD1 (6 bases). CDR3 length equals 15 residues. The germline CDR1 and CDR2 sequences are LNHDA and SQIVND (reference sequence). Trimming removed 7 bases from V and 8 bases from J, with 21 bases in between. CDR3 sequence: CASNPGADPWYEQFF. In nucleotides, the CDR3 is TGTGCCAGTAACCCAGGGGCAGATCCCTGGTATGAGCAGTTCTTC.

This clone was detected once. The chain carries TRBV7-9 and TRBJ1-1, with D perhaps matching TRBD1 (6 bases). Germline V lookup: CDR1 SEHNR, CDR2 FQNEAQ (reference sequence). Trimming cost V 2 bases and J 6 bases, with 10 bases left between them. This CDR3 comprises 13 residues. The CDR3: CASSLLGAAEAFF. The DNA for the CDR3 is TGTGCCAGCAGCTTATTGGGGGCCGCTGAAGCTTTCTTT. Looking up the rest from reference TRBV7-9 and TRBJ1-1 gives the full variable domain: DTGVSQNPRHKITKRGQNVTFRCDPISEHNRLYWYRQTLGQGPEFLTYFQNEAQLEKSRLLSDRFSAERPKGSFSTLEIQRTEQGDSAMYLCASSLLGAAEAFFGQGTRLTVV.

V usage is TRBV9 and J usage is TRBJ2-3; TRBD2 aligns across 7 bases. V dropped 0 bases and J dropped 4; count of bases not matched to a gene: 5. CDR1 SGDLS and CDR2 YYNGEE come from the germline V gene. This CDR3 is 15 amino acids long. The DNA for the CDR3 is TGTGCCAGCAGCGTAGTTAGCGGGTGGGCAGATACGCAGTATTTT. This sequence encodes CASSVVSGWADTQYF.

This clone was seen just once. This chain links TRBV12-3 or TRBV12-4 with TRBJ2-3; TRBD1 might be the D (5 bases). With 5 bases removed from V and 6 bases from J, the gap between germline ends came to 9 bases. The CDR3 is 12 residues long. CDR3 loop: CASSRAGDTQYF. The CDR3 DNA sequence: TGTGCCAGCAGTCGGGCAGGGGATACGCAGTATTTT.

The chain recombines TRBV6-6 with TRBJ1-2; 8 bases match TRBD1. The CDR3 contains 17 residues. Germline assignment: CDR1 MNHNY and CDR2 SVGAGI (reference sequence). J gave up 4 bases and V 6 bases, and 16 bases lay outside the gene matches. As DNA, the CDR3 is TGTGCCAGCAGGCGAGGTCTGGACAGGGAAGGATCCTATGGCTACACCTTC. Its protein product is CASRRGLDREGSYGYTF.

CDR3 bases: TGTGCCAGCAGCCGCGCCTCTAGCGGGGTTGAAGAGACCCAGTACTTC. This translates into CASSRASSGVEETQYF. V gene TRBV11-3 combines with J gene TRBJ2-5; 9 nucleotides agree with TRBD2. The CDR3 loop spans 16 amino acids. V lost 5 bases and J lost 3; bases outside the gene matches: 10. Looked up from germline, CDR1 is SGHNT and CDR2 is YENEEA.

The chain is built from TRBV9 and TRBJ2-3; 11 bases agree with TRBD2. Germline-derived CDR1 and CDR2 are SGDLS and YYNGEE. This CDR3 is built from 15 residues. J gave up 3 bases and V 5 bases, and 5 bases lay outside the gene matches. The CDR3 nucleotides are TGTGCCAGCAGTATAGCGGGGGGGCTAACAGATACGCAGTATTTT. Amino acids: CASSIAGGLTDTQYF.

The CDR3 bases are TGTGCCAGCAGTAAGGACAGGGGTAATGGCTACACCTTC. As protein: CASSKDRGNGYTF. The chain links TRBV2 to TRBJ1-2; TRBD1 aligns across 9 bases. The germline gives CDR1 SNHLY, CDR2 FYNNEI. Trimming cost V 5 bases and J 6 bases; bases outside gene matches: 4. The CDR3 consists of 13 residues.

This clone was seen a single time. J is TRBJ1-3 and V is TRBV19; 7 bases agree with TRBD1. Trimming took 6 bases from V and 4 from J; bases not matched to a gene: 6. This CDR3 has 14 amino acids. The germline V gene encodes CDR1 LNHDA and CDR2 SQIVND (reference sequence). Written as DNA, the CDR3 is TGTGCCAGTAGCCACAGGGGTTCGGGAAACACCATATATTTT. Amino acids: CASSHRGSGNTIYF.

The V call is TRBV19, the J call TRBJ2-1; D possibly corresponds to TRBD1 (6 bases). Between the trimmed V and J ends, which lost 7 bases and 0 bases, there was a span of 10 bases. CDR3 length: 14 residues. In germline, CDR1 is LNHDA, CDR2 SQIVND (reference sequence). The CDR3 sequence: CASTPDSSYNEQFF. CDR3 sequence (DNA): TGTGCCAGTACCCCGGACAGCTCCTACAATGAGCAGTTCTTC.

This chain links TRBV5-1 with TRBJ1-4, with TRBD1 as a possible D gene (6 bases). Germline CDR1 SGHRS, CDR2 YFSETQ. Deletions cut 6 bases from V and 7 bases from J, with 13 bases between. This CDR3 is 13 amino acids long. The CDR3 is CASTRDTSEKLFF. Written as DNA, the CDR3 is TGCGCCAGCACCCGGGACACCTCTGAAAAACTGTTTTTT. The whole variable domain, filled in from reference TRBV5-1 and TRBJ1-4, reads KAGVTQTPRYLIKTRGQQVTLSCSPISGHRSVSWYQQTPGQGLQFLFEYFSETQRNKGNFPGRFSGRQFSNSRSEMNVSTLELGDSALYLCASTRDTSEKLFFGSGTQLSVL.

This chain uses TRBV7-8 with TRBJ1-1; TRBD1 matches 7 bases. CDR1 is SGHVS and CDR2 is FQNEAQ in the germline V gene. V shed 4 bases and J 1 base; nucleotides not matched to a gene: 9. This CDR3 has 16 amino acids. The CDR3 sequence is CASSSHEGATNTEAFF. DNA of the CDR3: TGTGCCAGCAGCTCGCACGAGGGGGCGACGAACACTGAAGCTTTCTTT. Combining the CDR3 with reference TRBV7-8 and TRBJ1-1 gives the whole variable domain GAGVSQSPRYKVAKRGQDVALRCDPISGHVSLFWYQQALGQGPEFLTYFQNEAQLDKSGLPSDRFFAERPEGSVSTLKIQRTQQEDSAVYLCASSSHEGATNTEAFFGQGTRLTVV.